This TCR beta chain was retrieved from a study of shared clonotypes between healthy human individuals. This CDR3 has 14 amino acids. The germline CDR1 and CDR2 sequences are GTSNPN and SVGIG (reference sequence). The J segment lost 1 base and the V segment lost 6 bases, leaving 8 bases of the junction unmatched. The repertoire was sequenced with immunoSEQ multiplex PCR; TCRdb's copy has only in-frame clones and lacks some. The table has about 2 million clones, over 85% seen once; the top ten hold about 0.13%. The sequence derives from a man younger than 35 in good health. Sequences were obtained from naive CD4+ T cells sorted from blood. Noted subset: CD45RA+ positively selected. The rearrangement links TRBV30 to TRBJ2-7; 8 bases are shared with TRBD1. This CDR3 is CACSTGGLSYEQYF. CDR3 coding DNA: TGTGCCTGCAGCACAGGGGGGTTATCCTACGAGCAGTACTTC. Drawing the rest from reference TRBV30 and TRBJ2-7, the complete variable domain is SQTIHQWPATLVQPVGSPLSLECTVEGTSNPNLYWYRQAAGRGLQLLFYSVGIGQISSEVPQNLSASRPQDRQFILSSKKLLLSDSGFYLCACSTGGLSYEQYFGPGTRLTVT.